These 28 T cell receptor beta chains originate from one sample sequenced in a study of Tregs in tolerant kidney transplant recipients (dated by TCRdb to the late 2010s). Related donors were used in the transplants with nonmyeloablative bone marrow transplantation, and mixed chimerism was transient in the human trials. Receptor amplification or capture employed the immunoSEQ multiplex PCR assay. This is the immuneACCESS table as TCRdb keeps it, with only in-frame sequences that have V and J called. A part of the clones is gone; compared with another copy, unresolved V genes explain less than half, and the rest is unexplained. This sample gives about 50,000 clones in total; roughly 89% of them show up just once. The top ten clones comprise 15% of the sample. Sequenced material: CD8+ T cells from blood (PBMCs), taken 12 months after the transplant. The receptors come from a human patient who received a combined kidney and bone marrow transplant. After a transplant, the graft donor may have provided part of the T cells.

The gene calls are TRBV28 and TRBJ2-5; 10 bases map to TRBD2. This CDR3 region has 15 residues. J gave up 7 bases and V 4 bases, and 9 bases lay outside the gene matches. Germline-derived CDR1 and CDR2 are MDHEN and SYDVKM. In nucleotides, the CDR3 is TGTGCCAGCAGTTCCTTTAGACTAGCGGGCGGGACCCAGTACTTC. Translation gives CASSSFRLAGGTQYF.

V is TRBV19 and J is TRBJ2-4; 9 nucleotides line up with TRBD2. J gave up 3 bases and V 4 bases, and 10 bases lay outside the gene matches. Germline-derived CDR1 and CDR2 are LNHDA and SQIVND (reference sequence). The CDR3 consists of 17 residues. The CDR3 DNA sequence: TGTGCCAGTAGTAACGAGCGGGGGGATGGCCGCAAAAACATTCAGTACTTC. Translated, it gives CASSNERGDGRKNIQYF.

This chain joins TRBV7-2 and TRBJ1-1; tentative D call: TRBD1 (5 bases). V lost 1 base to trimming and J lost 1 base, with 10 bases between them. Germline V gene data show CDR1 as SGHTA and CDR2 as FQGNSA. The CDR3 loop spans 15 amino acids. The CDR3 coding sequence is TGTGCCAGCAGCTTAGTTTCAGGGAAGAACACTGAAGCTTTCTTT. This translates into CASSLVSGKNTEAFF.

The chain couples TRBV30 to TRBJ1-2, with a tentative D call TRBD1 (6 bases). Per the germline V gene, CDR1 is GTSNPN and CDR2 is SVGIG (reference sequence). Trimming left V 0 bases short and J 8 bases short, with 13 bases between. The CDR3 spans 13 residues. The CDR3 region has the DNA TGTGCCTGGAGTGTAGCCAGGGGCTACGGCTACACCTTC. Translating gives CAWSVARGYGYTF. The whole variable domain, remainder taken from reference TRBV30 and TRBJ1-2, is SQTIHQWPATLVQPVGSPLSLECTVEGTSNPNLYWYRQAAGRGLQLLFYSVGIGQISSEVPQNLSASRPQDRQFILSSKKLLLSDSGFYLCAWSVARGYGYTFGSGTRLTVV.

The CDR3 reads CASSLFSPPTGGPPFF. For the CDR3, the DNA is TGTGCCAGCAGTTTATTTTCTCCCCCAACAGGGGGTCCACCGTTCTTC. This chain connects TRBV27 to TRBJ2-1; 8 nucleotides match TRBD1. CDR1 is MNHEY, CDR2 SMNVEV, per germline (reference sequence). The junction had 17 bases not matched to a gene; V was cut back by 1 base and J by 15 bases. The CDR3 length is 16 residues.

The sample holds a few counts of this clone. The CDR3 DNA sequence: TGTGCCAGCAGTCCAACAGGGGGCCCTGAAGCTTTCTTT. Protein: CASSPTGGPEAFF. The rearrangement uses TRBV7-9 and TRBJ1-1, with 9 bases lining up with TRBD1. The CDR3 runs to 13 residues. Germline loops: CDR1 SEHNR, CDR2 FQNEAQ (reference sequence). Trimming took 6 bases from V and 6 from J; bases not matched to a gene: 5. Full variable domain (outside the CDR3, taken from reference TRBV7-9 and TRBJ1-1): DTGVSQNPRHKITKRGQNVTFRCDPISEHNRLYWYRQTLGQGPEFLTYFQNEAQLEKSRLLSDRFSAERPKGSFSTLEIQRTEQGDSAMYLCASSPTGGPEAFFGQGTRLTVV.

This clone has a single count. DNA of the CDR3: TGTGCCAGCAGCTGGGGGACAGGGAGGGCAGATACGCAGTATTTT. Amino acids: CASSWGTGRADTQYF. This chain uses TRBV7-9 with TRBJ2-3, with 9 bases lining up with TRBD1. The germline CDR1 and CDR2 sequences are SEHNR and FQNEAQ (reference sequence). V lost 4 bases, J lost 4 bases, and 6 bases stayed unmatched. This CDR3 contains 15 residues.

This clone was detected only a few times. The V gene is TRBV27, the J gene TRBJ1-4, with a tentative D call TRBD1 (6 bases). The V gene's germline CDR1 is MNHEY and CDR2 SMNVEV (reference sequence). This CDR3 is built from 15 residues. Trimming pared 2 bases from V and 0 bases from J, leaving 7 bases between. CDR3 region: CASSLGGATNEKLFF. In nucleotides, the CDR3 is TGTGCCAGCAGTTTAGGGGGCGCAACTAATGAAAAACTGTTTTTT.

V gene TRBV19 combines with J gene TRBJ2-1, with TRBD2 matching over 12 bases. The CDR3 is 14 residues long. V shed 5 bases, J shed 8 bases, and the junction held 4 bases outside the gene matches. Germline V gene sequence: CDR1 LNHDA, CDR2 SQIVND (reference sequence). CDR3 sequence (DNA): TGTGCCAGTAGTCTACTAGCGGGAGGTTATGAGCAGTTCTTC. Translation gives CASSLLAGGYEQFF.

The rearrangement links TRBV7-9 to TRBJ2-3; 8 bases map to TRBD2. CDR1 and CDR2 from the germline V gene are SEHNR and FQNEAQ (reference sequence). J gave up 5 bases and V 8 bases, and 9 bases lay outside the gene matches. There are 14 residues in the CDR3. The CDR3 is CASVPTGGGDTQYF. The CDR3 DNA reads TGTGCCAGCGTTCCTACCGGGGGGGGAGATACGCAGTATTTT.

The CDR3 coding sequence is TGTGCCAGCAGCTTGGTTCTAGCGGGCGCCCGCGGGATCGATACGCAGTATTTT. Its protein is CASSLVLAGARGIDTQYF. V usage is TRBV7-8 and J usage is TRBJ2-3; 8 bases agree with TRBD2. The J segment lost 6 bases and the V segment lost 3 bases, leaving 17 bases of the junction unmatched. This CDR3 region has 18 residues. The V gene's germline CDR1 is SGHVS and CDR2 FQNEAQ.

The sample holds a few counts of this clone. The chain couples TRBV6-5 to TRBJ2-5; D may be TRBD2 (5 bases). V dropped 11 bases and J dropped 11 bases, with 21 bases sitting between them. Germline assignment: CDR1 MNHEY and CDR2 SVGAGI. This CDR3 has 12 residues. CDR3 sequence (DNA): TGTGCCTCCGATCCAGGACTTTCTGAGCAGTACTTC. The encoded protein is CASDPGLSEQYF.

The CDR3 region is CASSGTSGYTDTQYF. The DNA of the CDR3 is TGTGCCAGCAGCGGGACTAGCGGTTACACAGATACGCAGTATTTT. The gene calls are TRBV2 and TRBJ2-3; 11 nucleotides agree with TRBD2. The CDR3 length is 15 residues. V was pared by 6 bases and J by 2 bases, with 4 bases of the junction left unmatched. Germline V gene lookup returns CDR1 SNHLY and CDR2 FYNNEI.

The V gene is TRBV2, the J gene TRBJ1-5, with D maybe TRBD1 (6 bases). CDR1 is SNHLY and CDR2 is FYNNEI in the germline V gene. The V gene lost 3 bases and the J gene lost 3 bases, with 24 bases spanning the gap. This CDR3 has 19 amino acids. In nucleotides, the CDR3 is TGTGCCAGCAGTGACGCTGGGAGGGGGGGCAATGAGGACAATCAGCCCCAGCATTTT. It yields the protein CASSDAGRGGNEDNQPQHF.

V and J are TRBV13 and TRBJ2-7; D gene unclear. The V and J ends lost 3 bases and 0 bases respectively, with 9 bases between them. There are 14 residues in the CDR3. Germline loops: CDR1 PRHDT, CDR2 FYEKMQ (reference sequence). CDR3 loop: CASSFYSDSYEQYF. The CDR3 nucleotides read TGTGCCAGCAGCTTTTACAGTGACTCCTACGAGCAGTACTTC.

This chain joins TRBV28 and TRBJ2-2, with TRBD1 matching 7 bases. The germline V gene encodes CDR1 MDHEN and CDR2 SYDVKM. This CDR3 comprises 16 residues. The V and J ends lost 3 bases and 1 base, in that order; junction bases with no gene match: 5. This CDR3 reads CASSLEQGENTGELFF. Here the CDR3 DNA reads TGTGCCAGCAGTTTGGAGCAGGGGGAGAACACCGGGGAGCTGTTTTTT.

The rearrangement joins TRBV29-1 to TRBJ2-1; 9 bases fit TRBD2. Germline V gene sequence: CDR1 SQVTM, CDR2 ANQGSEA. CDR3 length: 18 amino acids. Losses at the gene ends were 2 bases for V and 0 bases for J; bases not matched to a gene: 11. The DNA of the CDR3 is TGCAGCGTTGAAAGGCGGGAGGGACGACAGAGCTCCTACAATGAGCAGTTCTTC. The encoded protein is CSVERREGRQSSYNEQFF.

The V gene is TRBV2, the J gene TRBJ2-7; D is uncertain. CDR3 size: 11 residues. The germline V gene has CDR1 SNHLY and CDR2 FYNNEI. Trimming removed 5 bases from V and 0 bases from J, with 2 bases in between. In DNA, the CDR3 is TGTGCCAGCAGTCTCTCCTACGAGCAGTACTTC. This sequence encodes CASSLSYEQYF. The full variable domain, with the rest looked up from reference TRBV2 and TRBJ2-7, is EPEVTQTPSHQVTQMGQEVILRCVPISNHLYFYWYRQILGQKVEFLVSFYNNEISEKSEIFDDQFSVERPDGSNFTLKIRSTKLEDSAMYFCASSLSYEQYFGPGTRLTVT.

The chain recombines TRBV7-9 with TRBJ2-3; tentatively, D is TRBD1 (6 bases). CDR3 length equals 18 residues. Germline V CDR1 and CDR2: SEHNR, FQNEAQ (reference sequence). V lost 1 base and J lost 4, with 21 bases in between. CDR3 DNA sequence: TGTGCCAGCAGCTTAGTGAAGGGGGTGGCACAGGACGCAGATACGCAGTATTTT. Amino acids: CASSLVKGVAQDADTQYF.

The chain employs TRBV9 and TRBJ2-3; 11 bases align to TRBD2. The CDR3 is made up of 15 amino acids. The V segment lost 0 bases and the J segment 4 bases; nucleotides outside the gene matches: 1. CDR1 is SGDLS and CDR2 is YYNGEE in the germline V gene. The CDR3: CASSVASGRPDTQYF. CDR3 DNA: TGTGCCAGCAGCGTAGCTAGCGGGAGGCCAGATACGCAGTATTTT.

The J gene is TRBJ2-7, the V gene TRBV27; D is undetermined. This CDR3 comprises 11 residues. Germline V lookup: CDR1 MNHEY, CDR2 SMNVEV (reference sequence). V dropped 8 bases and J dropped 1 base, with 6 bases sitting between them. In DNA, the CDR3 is TGTGCCAGCGGCGGTTCCTACGAGCAGTACTTC. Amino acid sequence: CASGGSYEQYF.

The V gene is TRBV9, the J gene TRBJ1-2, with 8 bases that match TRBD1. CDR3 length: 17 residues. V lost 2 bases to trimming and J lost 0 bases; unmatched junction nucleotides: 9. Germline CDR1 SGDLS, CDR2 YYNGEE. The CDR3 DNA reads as TGTGCCAGCAGCGTTGGAGGCAGGGGGCCACCTAACTATGGCTACACCTTC. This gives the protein CASSVGGRGPPNYGYTF.

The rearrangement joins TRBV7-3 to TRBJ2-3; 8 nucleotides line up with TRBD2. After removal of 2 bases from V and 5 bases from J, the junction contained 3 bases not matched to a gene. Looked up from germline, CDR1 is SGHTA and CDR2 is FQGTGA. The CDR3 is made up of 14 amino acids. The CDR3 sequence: CASSLAGGRDTQYF. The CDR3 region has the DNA TGTGCCAGCAGCTTAGCGGGGGGCCGAGATACGCAGTATTTT. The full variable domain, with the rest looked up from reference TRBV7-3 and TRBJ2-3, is GAGVSQTPSNKVTEKGKYVELRCDPISGHTALYWYRQSLGQGPEFLIYFQGTGAADDSGLPNDRFFAVRPEGSVSTLKIQRTERGDSAVYLCASSLAGGRDTQYFGPGTRLTVL.

This chain's CDR3 is CASSSSTRDREGAPLHF. CDR3 in DNA: TGCGCCAGCAGCTCTTCAACCCGGGACAGAGAAGGGGCACCCCTCCACTTT. The gene calls are TRBV10-2 and TRBJ1-6, with 7 bases lining up with TRBD1. Germline assignment: CDR1 WSHSY and CDR2 SAAADI. CDR3 length: 17 residues. The ends lost 6 bases at V and 11 bases at J; junction bases unmatched: 19.

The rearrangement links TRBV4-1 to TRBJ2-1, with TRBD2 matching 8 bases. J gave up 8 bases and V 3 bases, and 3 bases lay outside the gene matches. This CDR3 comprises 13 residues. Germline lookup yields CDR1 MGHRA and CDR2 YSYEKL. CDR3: CASSHPGGDEQFF. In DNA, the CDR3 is TGCGCCAGCAGCCACCCGGGGGGGGATGAGCAGTTCTTC.

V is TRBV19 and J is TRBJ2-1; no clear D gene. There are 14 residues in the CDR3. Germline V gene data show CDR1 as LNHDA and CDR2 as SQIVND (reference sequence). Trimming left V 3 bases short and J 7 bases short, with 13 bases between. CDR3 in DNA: TGTGCCAGTAGTATTGGTTCCTTGGAGAATGAGCAGTTCTTC. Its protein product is CASSIGSLENEQFF.

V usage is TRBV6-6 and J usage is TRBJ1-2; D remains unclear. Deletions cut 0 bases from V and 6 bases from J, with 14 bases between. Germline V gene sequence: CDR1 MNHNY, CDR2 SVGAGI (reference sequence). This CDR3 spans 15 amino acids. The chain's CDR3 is CASSYSNTETHGYTF. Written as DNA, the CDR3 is TGTGCCAGCAGTTACTCGAACACCGAAACCCATGGCTACACCTTC.

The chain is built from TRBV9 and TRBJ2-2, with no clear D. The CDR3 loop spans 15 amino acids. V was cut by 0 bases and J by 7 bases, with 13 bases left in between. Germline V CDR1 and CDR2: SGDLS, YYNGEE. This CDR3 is CASSVVGGKIGELFF. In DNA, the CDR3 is TGTGCCAGCAGCGTAGTTGGTGGCAAAATCGGGGAGCTGTTTTTT.